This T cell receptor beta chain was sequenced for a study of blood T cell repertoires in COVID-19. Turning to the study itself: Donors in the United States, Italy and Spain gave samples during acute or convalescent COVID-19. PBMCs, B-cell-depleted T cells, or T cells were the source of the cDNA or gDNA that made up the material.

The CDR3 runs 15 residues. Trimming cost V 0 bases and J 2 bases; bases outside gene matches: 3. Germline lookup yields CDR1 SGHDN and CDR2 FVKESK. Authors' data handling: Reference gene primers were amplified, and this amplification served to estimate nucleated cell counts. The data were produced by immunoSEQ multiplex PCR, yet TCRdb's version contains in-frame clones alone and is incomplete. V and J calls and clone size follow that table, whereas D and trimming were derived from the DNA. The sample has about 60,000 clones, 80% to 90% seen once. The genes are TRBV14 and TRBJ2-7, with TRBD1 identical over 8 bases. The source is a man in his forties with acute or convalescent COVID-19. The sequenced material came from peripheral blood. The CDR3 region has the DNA TGTGCCAGCAGCCAAGAGCAGGGGGCCGCCTACGAGCAGTACTTC. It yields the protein CASSQEQGAAYEQYF.